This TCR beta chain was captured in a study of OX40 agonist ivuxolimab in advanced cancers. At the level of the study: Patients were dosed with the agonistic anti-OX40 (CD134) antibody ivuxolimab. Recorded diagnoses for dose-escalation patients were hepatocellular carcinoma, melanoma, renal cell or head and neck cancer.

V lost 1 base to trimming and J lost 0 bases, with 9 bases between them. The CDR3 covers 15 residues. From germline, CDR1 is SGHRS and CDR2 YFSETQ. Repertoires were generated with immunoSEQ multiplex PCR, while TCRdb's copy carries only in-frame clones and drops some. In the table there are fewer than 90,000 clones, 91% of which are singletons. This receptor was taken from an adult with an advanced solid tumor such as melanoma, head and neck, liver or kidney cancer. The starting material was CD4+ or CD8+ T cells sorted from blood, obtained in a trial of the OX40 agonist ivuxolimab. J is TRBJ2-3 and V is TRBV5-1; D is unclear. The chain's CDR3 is CASSLRTESTDTQYF. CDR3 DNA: TGCGCCAGCAGCTTGAGAACAGAGAGCACAGATACGCAGTATTTT.